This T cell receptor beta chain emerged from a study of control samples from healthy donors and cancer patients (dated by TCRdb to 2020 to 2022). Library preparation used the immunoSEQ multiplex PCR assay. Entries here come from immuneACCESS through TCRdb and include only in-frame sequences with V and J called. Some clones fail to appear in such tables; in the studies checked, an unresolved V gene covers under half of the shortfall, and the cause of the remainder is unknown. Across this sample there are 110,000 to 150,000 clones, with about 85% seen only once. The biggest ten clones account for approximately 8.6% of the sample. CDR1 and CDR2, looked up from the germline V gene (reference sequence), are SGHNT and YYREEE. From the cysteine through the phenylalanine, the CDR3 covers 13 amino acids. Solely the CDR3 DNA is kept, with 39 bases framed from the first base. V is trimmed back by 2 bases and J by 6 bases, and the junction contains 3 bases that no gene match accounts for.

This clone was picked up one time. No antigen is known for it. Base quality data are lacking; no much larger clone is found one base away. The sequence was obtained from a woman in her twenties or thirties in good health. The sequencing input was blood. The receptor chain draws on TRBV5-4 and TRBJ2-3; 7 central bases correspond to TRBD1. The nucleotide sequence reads TGTGCCAGCAGCTTAAGGGACAGCGATACGCAGTATTTT. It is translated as CASSLRDSDTQYF.